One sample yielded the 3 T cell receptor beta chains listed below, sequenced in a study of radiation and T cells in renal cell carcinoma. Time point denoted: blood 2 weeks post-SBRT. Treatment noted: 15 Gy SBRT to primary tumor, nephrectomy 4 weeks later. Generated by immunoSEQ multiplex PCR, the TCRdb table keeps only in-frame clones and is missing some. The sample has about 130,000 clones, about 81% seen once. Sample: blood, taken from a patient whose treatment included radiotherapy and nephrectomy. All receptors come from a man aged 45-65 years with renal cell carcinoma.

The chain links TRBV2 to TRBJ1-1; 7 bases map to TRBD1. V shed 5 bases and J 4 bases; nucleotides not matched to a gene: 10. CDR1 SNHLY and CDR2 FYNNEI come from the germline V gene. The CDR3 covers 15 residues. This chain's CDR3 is CASSPWADRATEAFF. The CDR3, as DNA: TGTGCCAGCAGTCCCTGGGCCGACAGGGCCACTGAAGCTTTCTTT.

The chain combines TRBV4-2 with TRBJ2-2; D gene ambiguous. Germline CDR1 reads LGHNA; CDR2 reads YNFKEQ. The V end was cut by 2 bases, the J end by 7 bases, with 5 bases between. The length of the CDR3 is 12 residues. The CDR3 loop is CASSQPGGELFF. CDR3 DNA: TGTGCCAGCAGCCAACCTGGCGGGGAGCTGTTTTTT.

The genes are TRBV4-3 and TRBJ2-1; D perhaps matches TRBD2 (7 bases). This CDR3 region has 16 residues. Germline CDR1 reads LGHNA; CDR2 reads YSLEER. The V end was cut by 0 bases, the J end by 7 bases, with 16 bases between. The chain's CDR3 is CASSQDRGGEGNEQFF. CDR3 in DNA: TGCGCCAGCAGCCAAGATAGGGGGGGGGAAGGAAATGAGCAGTTCTTC.